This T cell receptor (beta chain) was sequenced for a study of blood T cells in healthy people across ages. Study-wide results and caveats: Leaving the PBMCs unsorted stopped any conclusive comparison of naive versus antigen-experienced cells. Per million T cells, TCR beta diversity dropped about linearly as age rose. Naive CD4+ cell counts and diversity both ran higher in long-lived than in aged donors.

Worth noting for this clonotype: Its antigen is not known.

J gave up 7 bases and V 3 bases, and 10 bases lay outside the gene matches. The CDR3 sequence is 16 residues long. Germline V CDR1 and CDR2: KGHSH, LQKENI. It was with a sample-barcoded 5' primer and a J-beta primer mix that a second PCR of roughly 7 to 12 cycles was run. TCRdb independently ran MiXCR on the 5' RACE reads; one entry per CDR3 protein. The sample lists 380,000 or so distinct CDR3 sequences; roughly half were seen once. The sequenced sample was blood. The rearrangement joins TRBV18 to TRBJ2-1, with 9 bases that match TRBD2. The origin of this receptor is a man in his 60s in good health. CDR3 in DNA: TGTGCCAGCTCACCCCGGGGGCTAGCGGGGCCTAATGAGCAGTTCTTC. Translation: CASSPRGLAGPNEQFF.